A single sample gave rise to the 31 T cell receptor beta chains below, sequenced in a study of cytomegalovirus exposure and HLA in healthy donors (dated by TCRdb to between 2016 and 2019). Libraries were constructed by the immunoSEQ multiplex PCR assay. The multiplex PCR relied on a mix of 60 forward primers for TCR Vbeta segments and 13 reverse primers for TCR Jbeta segments. TCRdb obtained this table from immuneACCESS and retained in-frame rearrangements with V and J assigned. These tables miss some clones; where compared with another copy, unresolved V genes account for less than half of the shortfall, and the remainder is unexplained. This sample gives over 150,000 clones in total; around 77% of them show up just once. Less than 2% of the sample belongs to the ten largest clones. Sequencing was done on a sample of PBMCs. The receptor source for this set is a woman younger than 35 in good health and CMV-seronegative.

This sequence joins TRBV28 and TRBJ1-6, with 10 positions matching TRBD1. Germline V CDR1 and CDR2: MDHEN, SYDVKM. The V gene end was trimmed by 3 bases and the J gene end by 8 bases; junction bases not matched to a gene: 13. This CDR3 spans 18 amino acids. Here the CDR3 reads CASSFPSGGGQGYSPLHF. The CDR3 nucleotides read TGTGCCAGCAGTTTTCCCTCCGGGGGGGGACAGGGGTATTCACCCCTCCACTTT. Using reference TRBV28 and TRBJ1-6 for the parts outside the CDR3, the full variable domain is DVKVTQSSRYLVKRTGEKVFLECVQDMDHENMFWYRQDPGLGLRLIYFSYDVKMKEKGDIPEGYSVSREKKERFSLILESASTNQTSMYLCASSFPSGGGQGYSPLHFGNGTRLTVT.

V gene TRBV7-2 combines with J gene TRBJ1-6; the D gene is possibly TRBD1 (5 bases). CDR1 is SGHTA and CDR2 is FQGNSA in the germline V gene. The CDR3 spans 16 residues. V was trimmed by 3 bases and J by 6 bases, leaving 15 bases between them. Here the CDR3 DNA reads TGTGCCAGCAGCTTGAGCCCTCAGGGTACTAATTCACCCCTCCACTTT. Translated, it gives CASSLSPQGTNSPLHF.

The chain recombines TRBV6-5 with TRBJ2-7; 9 bases fit TRBD1. J lost 3 bases, V lost 10 bases, and 10 bases had no gene match. Germline assignment: CDR1 MNHEY and CDR2 SVGAGI. The CDR3 spans 14 residues. The CDR3 protein is CATKSGTGNYEQYF. CDR3 coding DNA: TGTGCCACCAAATCCGGGACAGGGAACTACGAGCAGTACTTC.

The sample holds one count of this clone. The chain combines TRBV5-1 with TRBJ2-5; weak D call: TRBD1 (5 bases). There are 14 residues in the CDR3. V shed 4 bases and J shed 5 bases, with 15 bases lying between them. CDR1 is SGHRS, CDR2 YFSETQ, per germline. The CDR3 sequence is CASSPGLLGETQYF. For the CDR3, the DNA is TGCGCCAGCAGCCCAGGGCTCTTAGGGGAGACCCAGTACTTC.

The chain links TRBV1 to TRBJ2-2; TRBD2 is taken as the D call from the table, unchecked against the DNA. TRBV1 is a pseudogene locus. This CDR3 is built from 19 residues. CDR3 region: CTSSQEGSSGRPNTGELFF. CDR3 DNA: TGCACCAGCAGCCAAGAAGGTAGTAGCGGGAGACCGAACACCGGGGAGCTGTTTTTT.

The CDR3 region has the DNA TGTGCCTCGGACAGGGGTCGGAGCACAGATACGCAGTATTTT. Amino acid sequence: CASDRGRSTDTQYF. The chain is built from TRBV30 and TRBJ2-3, with TRBD1 identical over 9 bases. Germline V gene lookup returns CDR1 GTSNPN and CDR2 SVGIG (reference sequence). V gave up 7 bases and J gave up 0 bases; unmatched junction bases: 5. The CDR3 is 14 amino acids.

This clone was counted a few times. The chain has TRBV6-5 and TRBJ1-5, with a possible D match to TRBD1 (5 bases). V was pared by 5 bases and J by 4 bases, with 6 bases between. This CDR3 contains 12 residues. From germline, CDR1 is MNHEY and CDR2 SVGAGI. The CDR3 reads CASSHRNQPQHF. The CDR3 bases are TGTGCCAGCAGTCACAGGAATCAGCCCCAGCATTTT.

This rearrangement joins TRBV7-6 to TRBJ1-1; 8 bases map to TRBD1. The CDR3 is 13 amino acids. Germline V gives CDR1 SGHVS, CDR2 FNYEAQ. V trimming: 5 bases; J trimming: 5 bases; junction bases outside the gene matches: 4. CDR3 coding DNA: TGTGCCAGCAGCACTCGGGACAGGACTGAAGCTTTCTTT. This translates into CASSTRDRTEAFF.

This clone was counted between two and nine times. The rearrangement links TRBV7-3 to TRBJ1-1, with no clear D. CDR3 size: 15 residues. From germline, CDR1 is SGHTA and CDR2 FQGTGA. Trimming shortened V by 1 base and J by 11 bases, and 20 bases separated the two germline ends. CDR3 protein: CASSLNGLAGSLAFF. The CDR3 DNA reads TGTGCCAGCAGCTTAAATGGCCTTGCGGGCTCGTTGGCTTTCTTT.

The V call is TRBV7-9, the J call TRBJ2-1, with D unresolved. The germline gives CDR1 SEHNR, CDR2 FQNEAQ (reference sequence). Trimming shortened V by 4 bases and J by 10 bases, and 8 bases separated the two germline ends. The length of the CDR3 is 11 residues. The CDR3 sequence: CASSSGLEQFF. DNA for the CDR3: TGTGCCAGCAGCTCAGGCCTAGAGCAGTTCTTC.

The chain's CDR3 is CASSRVGSNSGNTIYF. CDR3 DNA sequence: TGTGCCAGTAGTAGGGTCGGGTCGAACTCTGGAAACACCATATATTTT. The chain couples TRBV19 to TRBJ1-3; D ambiguous. Germline values: CDR1 LNHDA, CDR2 SQIVND (reference sequence). The CDR3 loop spans 16 amino acids. Trimming shortened V by 4 bases and J by 0 bases, and 13 bases separated the two germline ends.

This clone has a handful of counts. CDR3 bases: TGTGCCAGCAGCTTGGTCCCAGGGGGACCCGGGGAGCTGTTTTTT. Protein sequence: CASSLVPGGPGELFF. This sequence joins TRBV5-6 and TRBJ2-2, with 7 bases fitting TRBD1. Losses at the gene ends were 0 bases for V and 6 bases for J; bases not matched to a gene: 5. Germline V gives CDR1 SGHDT, CDR2 YYEEEE. The CDR3 loop spans 15 amino acids.

The chain links TRBV20-1 to TRBJ1-1, with D unresolved. This CDR3 has 10 residues. CDR1 and CDR2 from the germline V gene are DFQATT and SNEGSKA (reference sequence). Trimming removed 1 base from V and 13 bases from J, with 10 bases in between. CDR3 sequence (DNA): TGCAGTGCTAGAGCCGGGGTCGGTTTCTTT. It codes for CSARAGVGFF.

The chain joins TRBV6-6 to TRBJ1-5, with a weak D call TRBD1 (6 bases). V shed 2 bases and J shed 6 bases, with 11 bases lying between them. CDR1 and CDR2 (germline): MNHNY, SVGAGI (reference sequence). This CDR3 is built from 14 residues. CDR3 loop: CASSYGGAGQPQHF. The CDR3 DNA follows: TGTGCCAGCAGTTACGGGGGGGCCGGTCAGCCCCAGCATTTT.

This sequence joins TRBV2 and TRBJ1-2; a possible D gene is TRBD1 (5 bases). V dropped 9 bases and J dropped 6 bases, with 11 bases sitting between them. CDR3 length: 11 amino acids. CDR1 SNHLY and CDR2 FYNNEI come from the germline V gene. CDR3 sequence (DNA): TGTGCCAGAGGGACTGGAGATGGCTACACCTTC. Translation: CARGTGDGYTF.

V is TRBV4-1 and J is TRBJ1-1; the D gene is possibly TRBD1 (6 bases). With 6 bases removed from V and 4 bases from J, the gap between germline ends came to 9 bases. Germline CDR1 and CDR2: MGHRA and YSYEKL. This CDR3 is 12 amino acids long. The CDR3 coding sequence is TGCGCCAGCAGACAGGGAATCACTGAAGCTTTCTTT. It yields the protein CASRQGITEAFF.

The genes are TRBV11-2 and TRBJ1-2; unclear D gene. V lost 0 bases and J 8 bases, leaving 10 bases between the germline ends. The CDR3 covers 13 residues. The germline gives CDR1 SGHAT, CDR2 FQNNGV. Written as DNA, the CDR3 is TGTGCCAGCAGCTTAGATTTCACAGACGGCTACACCTTC. This gives the protein CASSLDFTDGYTF.

The V gene is TRBV19, the J gene TRBJ2-1, with TRBD2 identical over 7 bases. Germline CDR1 and CDR2: LNHDA and SQIVND (reference sequence). V lost 5 bases to trimming and J lost 4 bases; unmatched junction nucleotides: 8. There are 15 residues in the CDR3. CDR3 region: CASSFPGLLYNEQFF. In DNA, the CDR3 is TGTGCCAGTAGTTTCCCGGGACTACTATACAATGAGCAGTTCTTC.

This chain links TRBV15 with TRBJ1-3; the D is unclear. Looked up from germline, CDR1 is LNHNV and CDR2 is YYDKDF (reference sequence). V lost 3 bases and J 4 bases, leaving 13 bases between the germline ends. The CDR3 runs to 15 residues. The CDR3 is CATSSGIGPGNTIYF. CDR3 nucleotide sequence: TGTGCCACCAGCAGCGGGATTGGACCCGGAAACACCATATATTTT.

This chain connects TRBV7-9 to TRBJ1-6; the D gene is possibly TRBD1 (5 bases). The CDR3 contains 15 residues. Germline assignment: CDR1 SEHNR and CDR2 FQNEAQ (reference sequence). V shed 5 bases and J shed 6 bases, with 14 bases lying between them. The CDR3 DNA follows: TGTGCCAGCAGCCCTCGTCTACAGGCTAATTCACCCCTCCACTTT. Residues: CASSPRLQANSPLHF.

This clone came up a few times. The chain is built from TRBV9 and TRBJ2-1, with 7 positions matching TRBD2. CDR1 and CDR2 (germline): SGDLS, YYNGEE. The J segment lost 3 bases and the V segment lost 4 bases, leaving 4 bases of the junction unmatched. The CDR3 extends over 14 amino acids. The DNA for the CDR3 is TGTGCCAGCAGCCCCGGCGGGAGCTACAATGAGCAGTTCTTC. Translating it yields CASSPGGSYNEQFF.

The chain combines TRBV6-1 with TRBJ2-2, with 10 bases identical to TRBD1. The CDR3 has 15 amino acids. V lost 4 bases, J lost 4 bases, and 3 bases stayed unmatched. Germline lookup yields CDR1 MNHNS and CDR2 SASEGT. CDR3 amino acids: CASSGDRGPTGELFF. The DNA for the CDR3 is TGTGCCAGCAGTGGCGACAGGGGGCCCACCGGGGAGCTGTTTTTT.

The sample holds one count of this clone. This sequence joins TRBV28 and TRBJ2-2, with 12 bases fitting TRBD1. V trimming: 3 bases; J trimming: 4 bases; junction bases outside the gene matches: 3. The CDR3 has 16 residues. CDR1 MDHEN and CDR2 SYDVKM come from the germline V gene. CDR3: CASSFRDRGPTGELFF. The CDR3 nucleotides are TGTGCCAGCAGTTTCCGGGACAGGGGGCCCACCGGGGAGCTGTTTTTT.

This chain joins TRBV10-3 and TRBJ2-5, with TRBD1 as a possible D gene (6 bases). The CDR3 has 15 amino acids. With 5 bases removed from V and 5 bases from J, the gap between germline ends came to 18 bases. CDR1 is ENHRY and CDR2 is SYGVKD in the germline V gene. CDR3 bases: TGTGCCATCAGTAAGACTTCAGGGGAAAGTGAGACCCAGTACTTC. This codes for CAISKTSGESETQYF.

The gene calls are TRBV27 and TRBJ1-1; the match to TRBD1 covers 8 bases. There are 13 residues in the CDR3. V was clipped by 5 bases and J by 5 bases; unmatched bases: 4. Germline loops: CDR1 MNHEY, CDR2 SMNVEV (reference sequence). CDR3 in amino acids: CASSQGAWTEAFF. DNA of the CDR3: TGTGCCAGCAGTCAGGGGGCTTGGACTGAAGCTTTCTTT.

The J gene is TRBJ2-2, the V gene TRBV4-3; 12 positions agree with TRBD1. Trimming cost V 2 bases and J 7 bases; bases outside gene matches: 5. Germline V gene lookup returns CDR1 LGHNA and CDR2 YSLEER. This CDR3 comprises 16 residues. CDR3 loop: CASSQLGQGAGGELFF. The CDR3 DNA reads as TGCGCCAGCAGCCAACTGGGACAGGGGGCAGGCGGGGAGCTGTTTTTT.

This clone was counted once. The chain recombines TRBV5-1 with TRBJ1-5, with D perhaps matching TRBD1 (6 bases). The germline V and J ends were trimmed by 4 bases and 0 bases, with 11 bases remaining between them. Looked up from germline, CDR1 is SGHRS and CDR2 is YFSETQ. CDR3 size: 15 residues. Written as DNA, the CDR3 is TGCGCCAGCAGCCTCCAGGGGACTAGCAATCAGCCCCAGCATTTT. Amino acid sequence: CASSLQGTSNQPQHF. Combining the CDR3 with reference TRBV5-1 and TRBJ1-5 gives the whole variable domain KAGVTQTPRYLIKTRGQQVTLSCSPISGHRSVSWYQQTPGQGLQFLFEYFSETQRNKGNFPGRFSGRQFSNSRSEMNVSTLELGDSALYLCASSLQGTSNQPQHFGDGTRLSIL.

This clone was seen only a few times. The gene calls are TRBV7-9 and TRBJ2-5, with 10 bases that match TRBD2. The CDR3 length is 16 residues. The ends lost 3 bases at V and 4 bases at J; junction bases unmatched: 8. In germline, CDR1 is SEHNR, CDR2 FQNEAQ (reference sequence). CDR3 nucleotide sequence: TGTGCCAGCAGCTTTATCGCTAGCGGGAGAGGAGAGACCCAGTACTTC. The encoded protein is CASSFIASGRGETQYF.

This clone was counted between two and nine times. CDR3 loop: CASSKLAGEYNEQFF. CDR3 bases: TGTGCCAGCAGTAAATTAGCGGGAGAATACAATGAGCAGTTCTTC. The rearrangement joins TRBV9 to TRBJ2-1; TRBD2 matches at 9 bases. The CDR3 is made up of 15 amino acids. V lost 5 bases, J lost 4 bases, and 7 bases stayed unmatched. CDR1 and CDR2 from the germline V gene are SGDLS and YYNGEE.

The chain employs TRBV6-6 and TRBJ1-3; 7 bases map to TRBD1. The CDR3 has 15 amino acids. Germline V gene data show CDR1 as MNHNY and CDR2 as SVGAGI (reference sequence). After removal of 0 bases from V and 8 bases from J, the junction contained 7 bases not matched to a gene. Here the CDR3 DNA reads TGTGCCAGCAGTTACTCGACAGGGTCTACGGACACCATATATTTT. Amino acid sequence: CASSYSTGSTDTIYF.

The chain uses TRBV28 and TRBJ1-5; 12 bases fit TRBD1. CDR1 is MDHEN and CDR2 is SYDVKM in the germline V gene. V was pared by 5 bases and J by 6 bases, with 5 bases of the junction left unmatched. This CDR3 has 15 residues. CDR3 nucleotide sequence: TGTGCCAGCAGTCCCGGGACAGGGGGCCTTCAGCCCCAGCATTTT. Its translation: CASSPGTGGLQPQHF.